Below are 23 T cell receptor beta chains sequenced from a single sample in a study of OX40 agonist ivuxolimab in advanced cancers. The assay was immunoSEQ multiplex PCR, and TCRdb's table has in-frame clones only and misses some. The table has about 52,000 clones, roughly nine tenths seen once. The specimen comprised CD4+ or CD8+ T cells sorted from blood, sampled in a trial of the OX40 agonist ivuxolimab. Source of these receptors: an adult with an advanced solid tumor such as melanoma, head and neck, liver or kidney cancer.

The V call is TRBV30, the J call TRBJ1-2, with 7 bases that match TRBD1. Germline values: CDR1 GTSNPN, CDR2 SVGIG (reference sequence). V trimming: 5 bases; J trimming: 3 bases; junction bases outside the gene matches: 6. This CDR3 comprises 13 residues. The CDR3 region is CAWAGQEYYGYTF. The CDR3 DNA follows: TGTGCCTGGGCTGGACAGGAATACTATGGCTACACCTTC.

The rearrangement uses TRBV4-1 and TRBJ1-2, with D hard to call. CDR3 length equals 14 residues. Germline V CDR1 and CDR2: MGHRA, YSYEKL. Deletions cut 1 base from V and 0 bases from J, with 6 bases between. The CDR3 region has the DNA TGCGCCAGCAGCCAAGCTGGTTCTAACTATGGCTACACCTTC. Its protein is CASSQAGSNYGYTF.

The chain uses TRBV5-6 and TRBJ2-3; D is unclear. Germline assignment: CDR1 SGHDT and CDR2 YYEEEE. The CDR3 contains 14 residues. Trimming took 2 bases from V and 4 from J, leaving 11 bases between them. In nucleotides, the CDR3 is TGTGCCAGCAGCTTTAGCAGTCCATCAGATACGCAGTATTTT. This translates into CASSFSSPSDTQYF. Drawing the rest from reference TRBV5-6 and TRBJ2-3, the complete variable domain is DAGVTQSPTHLIKTRGQQVTLRCSPKSGHDTVSWYQQALGQGPQFIFQYYEEEERQRGNFPDRFSGHQFPNYSSELNVNALLLGDSALYLCASSFSSPSDTQYFGPGTRLTVL.

CDR3 sequence: CARSFIEPEETQYF. The CDR3 DNA reads as TGTGCCAGAAGCTTCATAGAGCCCGAAGAGACCCAGTACTTC. The chain carries TRBV5-3 and TRBJ2-5; D remains unclear. TRBV5-3 is marked as an open reading frame, function uncertain. This CDR3 has 14 amino acids. Trimming shortened V by 2 bases and J by 3 bases, and 11 bases separated the two germline ends.

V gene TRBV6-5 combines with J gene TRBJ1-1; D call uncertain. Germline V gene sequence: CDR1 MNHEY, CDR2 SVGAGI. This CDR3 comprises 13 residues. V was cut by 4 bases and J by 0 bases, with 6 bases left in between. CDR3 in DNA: TGTGCCAGCAGTTTGAGGCTGAACACTGAAGCTTTCTTT. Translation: CASSLRLNTEAFF.

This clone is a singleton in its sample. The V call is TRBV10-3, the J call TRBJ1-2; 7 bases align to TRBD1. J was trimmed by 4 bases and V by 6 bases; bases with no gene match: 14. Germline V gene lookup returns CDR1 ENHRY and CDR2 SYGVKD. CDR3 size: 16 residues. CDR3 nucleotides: TGTGCCATCAGCGACTCAACAGGGGTAGTGGCCTATGGCTACACCTTC. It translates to CAISDSTGVVAYGYTF.

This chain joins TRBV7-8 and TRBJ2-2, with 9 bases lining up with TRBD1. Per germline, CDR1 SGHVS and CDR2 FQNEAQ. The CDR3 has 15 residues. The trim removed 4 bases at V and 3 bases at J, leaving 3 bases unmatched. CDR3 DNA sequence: TGTGCCAGCAGCTGGCGGGACAGGGACACCGGGGAGCTGTTTTTT. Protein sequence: CASSWRDRDTGELFF.

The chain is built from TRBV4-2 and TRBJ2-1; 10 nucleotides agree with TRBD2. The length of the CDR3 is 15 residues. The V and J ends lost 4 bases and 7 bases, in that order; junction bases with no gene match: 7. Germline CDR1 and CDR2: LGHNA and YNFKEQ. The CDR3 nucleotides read TGTGCCAGCAGCCCCCTAGCGGGGGTCAGGAATGAGCAGTTCTTC. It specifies CASSPLAGVRNEQFF.

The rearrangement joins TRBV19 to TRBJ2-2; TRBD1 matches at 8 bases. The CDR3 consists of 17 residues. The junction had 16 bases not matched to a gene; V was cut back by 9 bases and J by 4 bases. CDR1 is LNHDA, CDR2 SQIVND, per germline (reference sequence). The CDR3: CASETGDRIRFTGELFF. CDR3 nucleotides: TGTGCCAGCGAGACAGGGGATAGGATCCGATTCACCGGGGAGCTGTTTTTT.

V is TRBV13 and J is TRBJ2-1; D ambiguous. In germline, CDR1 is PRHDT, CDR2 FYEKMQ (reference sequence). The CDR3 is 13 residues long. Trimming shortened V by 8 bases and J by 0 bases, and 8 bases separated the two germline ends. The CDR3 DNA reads TGTGCCAGCCGGCAGAGCTCCTACAATGAGCAGTTCTTC. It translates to CASRQSSYNEQFF.

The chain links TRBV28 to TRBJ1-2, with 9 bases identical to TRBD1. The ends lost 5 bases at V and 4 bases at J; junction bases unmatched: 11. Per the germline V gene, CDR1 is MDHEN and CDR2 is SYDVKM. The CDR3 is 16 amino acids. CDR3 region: CASSPHPTGGAYGYTF. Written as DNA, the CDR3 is TGTGCCAGCAGTCCCCACCCGACAGGGGGAGCCTATGGCTACACCTTC.

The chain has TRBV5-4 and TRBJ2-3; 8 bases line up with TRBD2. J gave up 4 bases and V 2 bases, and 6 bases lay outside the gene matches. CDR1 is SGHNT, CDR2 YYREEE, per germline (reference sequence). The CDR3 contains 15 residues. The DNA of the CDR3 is TGTGCCAGCAGCTTATCGGGGGGGTCGCCAGATACGCAGTATTTT. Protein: CASSLSGGSPDTQYF.

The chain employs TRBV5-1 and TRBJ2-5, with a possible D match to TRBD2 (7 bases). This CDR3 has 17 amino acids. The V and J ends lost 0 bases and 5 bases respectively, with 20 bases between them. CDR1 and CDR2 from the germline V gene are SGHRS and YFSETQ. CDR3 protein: CASSLEWRGPSEETQYF. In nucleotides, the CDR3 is TGCGCCAGCAGCTTGGAGTGGCGGGGGCCGTCCGAGGAGACCCAGTACTTC.

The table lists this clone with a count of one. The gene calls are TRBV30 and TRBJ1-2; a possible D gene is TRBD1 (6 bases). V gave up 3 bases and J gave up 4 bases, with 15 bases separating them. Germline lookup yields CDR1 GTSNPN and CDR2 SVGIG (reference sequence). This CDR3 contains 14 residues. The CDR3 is CAWSPLGGLYGYTF. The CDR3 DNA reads TGTGCCTGGAGCCCGTTAGGGGGGCTCTATGGCTACACCTTC. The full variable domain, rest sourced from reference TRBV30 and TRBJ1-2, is SQTIHQWPATLVQPVGSPLSLECTVEGTSNPNLYWYRQAAGRGLQLLFYSVGIGQISSEVPQNLSASRPQDRQFILSSKKLLLSDSGFYLCAWSPLGGLYGYTFGSGTRLTVV.

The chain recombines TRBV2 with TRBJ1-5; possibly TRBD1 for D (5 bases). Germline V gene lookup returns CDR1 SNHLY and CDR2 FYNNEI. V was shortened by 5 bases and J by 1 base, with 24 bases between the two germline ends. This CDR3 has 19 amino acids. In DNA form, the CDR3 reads TGTGCCAGCAGTCCACCCGGGACGGTGGGGGGTACGAGCAATCAGCCCCAGCATTTT. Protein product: CASSPPGTVGGTSNQPQHF.

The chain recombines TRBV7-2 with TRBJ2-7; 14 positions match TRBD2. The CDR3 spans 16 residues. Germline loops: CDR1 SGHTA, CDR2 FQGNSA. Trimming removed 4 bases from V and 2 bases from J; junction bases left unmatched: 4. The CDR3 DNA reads TGTGCCAGCAGCTGGGGGACTAGCGGGGGAGCCTACGAGCAGTACTTC. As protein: CASSWGTSGGAYEQYF. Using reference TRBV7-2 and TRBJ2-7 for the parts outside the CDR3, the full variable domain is GAGVSQSPSNKVTEKGKDVELRCDPISGHTALYWYRQSLGQGLEFLIYFQGNSAPDKSGLPSDRFSAERTGGSVSTLTIQRTQQEDSAVYLCASSWGTSGGAYEQYFGPGTRLTVT.

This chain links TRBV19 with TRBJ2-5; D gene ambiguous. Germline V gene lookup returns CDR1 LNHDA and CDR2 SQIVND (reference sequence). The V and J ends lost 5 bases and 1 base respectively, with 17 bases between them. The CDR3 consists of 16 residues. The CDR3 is CASSFLNRSLQETQYF. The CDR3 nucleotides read TGTGCCAGTAGTTTCCTTAACCGCAGCCTCCAAGAGACCCAGTACTTC.

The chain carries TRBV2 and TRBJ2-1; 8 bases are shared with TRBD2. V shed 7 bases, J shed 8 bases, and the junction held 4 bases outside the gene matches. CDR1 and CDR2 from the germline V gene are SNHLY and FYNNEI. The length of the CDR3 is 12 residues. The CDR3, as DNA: TGTGCCAGCATAGCGGGGAGGGATGAGCAGTTCTTC. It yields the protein CASIAGRDEQFF.

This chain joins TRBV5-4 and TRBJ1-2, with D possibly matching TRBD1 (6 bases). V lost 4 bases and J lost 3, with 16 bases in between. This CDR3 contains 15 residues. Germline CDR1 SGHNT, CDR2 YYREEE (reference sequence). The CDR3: CASSHPVGADYGYTF. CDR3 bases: TGTGCCAGCAGCCACCCGGTGGGGGCGGACTATGGCTACACCTTC.

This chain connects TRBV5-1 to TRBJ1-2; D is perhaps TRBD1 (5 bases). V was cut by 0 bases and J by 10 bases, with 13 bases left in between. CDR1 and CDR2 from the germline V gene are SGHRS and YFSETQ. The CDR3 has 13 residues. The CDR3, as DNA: TGCGCCAGCAGCTTGGTGCCAGGGAACGACTACACCTTC. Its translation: CASSLVPGNDYTF.

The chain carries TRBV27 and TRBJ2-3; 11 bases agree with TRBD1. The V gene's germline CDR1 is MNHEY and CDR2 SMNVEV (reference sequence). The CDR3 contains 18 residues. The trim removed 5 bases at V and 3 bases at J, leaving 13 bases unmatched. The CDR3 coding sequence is TGTGCCAGCAGTCCCCTTGGGACAGGGGGTGTGGGGACAGATACGCAGTATTTT. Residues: CASSPLGTGGVGTDTQYF.

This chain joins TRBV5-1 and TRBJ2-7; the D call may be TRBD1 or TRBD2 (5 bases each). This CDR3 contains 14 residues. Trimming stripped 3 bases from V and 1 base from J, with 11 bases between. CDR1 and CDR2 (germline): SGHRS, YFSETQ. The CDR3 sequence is CASSSGTNSYEQYF. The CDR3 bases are TGCGCCAGCAGCTCCGGGACGAATTCCTACGAGCAGTACTTC.

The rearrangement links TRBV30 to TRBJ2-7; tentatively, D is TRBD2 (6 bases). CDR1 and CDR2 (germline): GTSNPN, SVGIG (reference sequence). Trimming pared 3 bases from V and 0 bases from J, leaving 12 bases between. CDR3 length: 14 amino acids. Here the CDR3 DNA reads TGTGCCTGGAGCCCGGGGGTCGGCTCCTACGAGCAGTACTTC. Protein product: CAWSPGVGSYEQYF.